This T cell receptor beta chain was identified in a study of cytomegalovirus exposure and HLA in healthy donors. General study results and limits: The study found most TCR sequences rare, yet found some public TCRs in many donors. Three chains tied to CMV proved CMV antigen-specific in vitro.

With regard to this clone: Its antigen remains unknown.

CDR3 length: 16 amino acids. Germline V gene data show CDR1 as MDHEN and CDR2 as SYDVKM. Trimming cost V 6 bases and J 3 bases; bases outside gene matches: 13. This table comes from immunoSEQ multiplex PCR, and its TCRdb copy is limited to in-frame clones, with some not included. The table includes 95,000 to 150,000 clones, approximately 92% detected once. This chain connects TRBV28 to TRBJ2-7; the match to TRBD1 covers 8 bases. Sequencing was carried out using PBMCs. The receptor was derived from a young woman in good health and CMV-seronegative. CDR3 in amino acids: CASSPNLGTGRYEQYF. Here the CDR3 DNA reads TGTGCCAGCAGCCCCAACCTTGGGACAGGCCGCTACGAGCAGTACTTC.